Listed below are T cell receptor beta chains from one sample, sequenced in a study of cytomegalovirus exposure and HLA in healthy donors. The data were produced by immunoSEQ multiplex PCR, yet TCRdb's version contains in-frame clones alone and is incomplete. The repertoire holds 150,000 to 250,000 clones, with 79% as singletons. The sample consisted of PBMCs. The receptors derive from a woman in her thirties in good health and CMV-seropositive. CDR3s include the opening cysteine and the closing phenylalanine or tryptophan. Each record gives: V gene, CDR3 protein.

TRBV29-1 CSVEDKGTGGEEQYF
TRBV9 CASSETGSGTDTQYF
TRBV7-9 CASSFDEQFF
TRBV11-3 CASSLPQTPWDTGELFF
TRBV6-1 CASSLTGGHYEQYF
TRBV19 CASRTGGSNYGYTF
TRBV5-6 CASSLMGLASNTGELFF
TRBV6-5 CASQYAQGLGNEQFF
TRBV28 CASSLKGMGGNQPQHF
TRBV5-6 CASSPGAGTAKNIQYF
TRBV27 CASISAVTRDEAFF
TRBV29-1 CSVAGEGSGNTIYF
TRBV10-3 CAINTEGAPLHF